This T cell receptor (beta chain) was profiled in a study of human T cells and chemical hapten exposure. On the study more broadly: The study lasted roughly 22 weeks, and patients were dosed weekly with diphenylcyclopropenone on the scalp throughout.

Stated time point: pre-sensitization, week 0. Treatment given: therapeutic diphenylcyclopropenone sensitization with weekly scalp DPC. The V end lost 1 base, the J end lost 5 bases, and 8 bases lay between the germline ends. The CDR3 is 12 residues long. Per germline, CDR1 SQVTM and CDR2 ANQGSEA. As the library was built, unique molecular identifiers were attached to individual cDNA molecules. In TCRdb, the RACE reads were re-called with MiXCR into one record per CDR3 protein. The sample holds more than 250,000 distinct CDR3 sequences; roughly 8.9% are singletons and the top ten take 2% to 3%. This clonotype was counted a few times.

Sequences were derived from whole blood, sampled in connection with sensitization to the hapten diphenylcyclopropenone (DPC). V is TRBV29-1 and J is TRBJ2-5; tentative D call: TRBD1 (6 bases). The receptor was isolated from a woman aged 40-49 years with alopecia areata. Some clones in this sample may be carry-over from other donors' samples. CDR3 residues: CSVEGQVETQYF. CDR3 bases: TGCAGCGTTGAAGGACAGGTTGAGACCCAGTACTTC.